The 7 T cell receptor beta chains below were found in one sample sequenced in a study of spatial heterogeneity in lung cancer. Time point specified: blood at routine non-recurrence follow-up after resection. A single record per CDR3 protein comes from TCRdb applying MiXCR to the 5' RACE reads. The table lists roughly 24,000 distinct CDR3 sequences, 8.5% to 10% of them singletons. The sequencing here drew on PBMCs, taken at follow-up. The origin of the receptors is a male donor with early-stage non-small cell lung cancer.

The chain recombines TRBV28 with TRBJ2-1; no firm D call. Germline-derived CDR1 and CDR2 are MDHEN and SYDVKM. The germline V and J ends were trimmed by 3 bases and 0 bases, with 9 bases remaining between them. The CDR3 loop spans 15 amino acids. The CDR3 spells CASSFARSSYNEQFF. The CDR3 DNA follows: TGTGCCAGCAGTTTCGCAAGGAGCTCCTACAATGAGCAGTTCTTC.

V usage is TRBV13 and J usage is TRBJ2-7; the D gene is possibly TRBD2 (6 bases). Trimming took 0 bases from V and 6 from J, leaving 12 bases between them. Looked up from germline, CDR1 is PRHDT and CDR2 is FYEKMQ (reference sequence). The CDR3 contains 14 residues. This CDR3 reads CASSLGRGTAEQYF. Written as DNA, the CDR3 is TGTGCCAGCAGCTTAGGTCGGGGGACCGCCGAGCAGTACTTC.

This clonotype was counted once. The genes are TRBV7-2 and TRBJ2-3, with a tentative D call TRBD2 (6 bases). Trimming took off 3 bases at V and 2 bases at J, with 15 bases between the two ends. Germline CDR1 SGHTA, CDR2 FQGNSA. CDR3 length: 16 amino acids. This chain's CDR3 is CASSFGTAPVTDTQYF. The CDR3 DNA reads TGTGCCAGCAGCTTTGGGACTGCGCCTGTCACAGATACGCAGTATTTT. Full variable domain (rest looked up from reference TRBV7-2 and TRBJ2-3): GAGVSQSPSNKVTEKGKDVELRCDPISGHTALYWYRQSLGQGLEFLIYFQGNSAPDKSGLPSDRFSAERTGGSVSTLTIQRTQQEDSAVYLCASSFGTAPVTDTQYFGPGTRLTVL.

This clonotype was observed at least ten times. The chain has TRBV7-2 and TRBJ2-7; a weak D match, TRBD1 (6 bases). From germline, CDR1 is SGHTA and CDR2 FQGNSA. Deletions cut 5 bases from V and 1 base from J, with 12 bases between. CDR3 length: 14 residues. Written as DNA, the CDR3 is TGTGCCAGCAGCCTTCAGACAGGTTCCTACGAGCAGTACTTC. Translating it yields CASSLQTGSYEQYF.

This clonotype was counted at least ten times. The J gene is TRBJ1-5, the V gene TRBV20-1; D ambiguous. CDR1 is DFQATT and CDR2 is SNEGSKA in the germline V gene (reference sequence). CDR3 length equals 18 residues. V dropped 0 bases and J dropped 2 bases, with 20 bases sitting between them. The CDR3 coding sequence is TGCAGTGCTAGAGACATCTCTTCAGCCGGAATGGGCAATCAGCCCCAGCATTTT. This encodes CSARDISSAGMGNQPQHF.

As regards this clonotype: This sequence may be a read error, since a much larger clone differs from it by one base. This chain connects TRBV19 to TRBJ1-5; D gene unclear. The germline V gene has CDR1 LNHDA and CDR2 SQIVND (reference sequence). The CDR3 is 15 amino acids. CDR3 nucleotides: TGTGTCAGTAGGCAGGATTCCGGCGGGAATCAGCCCCAGCATTTT. It encodes CVSRQDSGGNQPQHF. Full variable domain (missing parts from reference TRBV19 and TRBJ1-5): DGGITQSPKYLFRKEGQNVTLSCEQNLNHDAMYWYRQDPGQGLRLIYYSQIVNDFQKGDIAEGYSVSREKKESFPLTVTSAQKNPTAFYLCVSRQDSGGNQPQHFGDGTRLSIL.

This clonotype was counted ten times or more. The rearrangement links TRBV7-9 to TRBJ2-5; a possible D gene is TRBD1 (6 bases). Trimming removed 2 bases at V and 0 bases at J, with 13 bases between. This CDR3 is 16 amino acids long. Germline CDR1 reads SEHNR; CDR2 reads FQNEAQ (reference sequence). Here the CDR3 reads CASSLQGPSYQETQYF. CDR3 nucleotide sequence: TGTGCCAGCAGCTTACAGGGGCCCTCTTACCAAGAGACCCAGTACTTC.